These T cell receptor beta chains were read from a single sample in a study of OX40 agonist ivuxolimab in advanced cancers. TCRdb's copy holds only in-frame clones and misses some; the assay was immunoSEQ multiplex PCR. The sample includes roughly 70,000 clones, more than 75% of them seen just once. The sequencing used CD4+ or CD8+ T cells sorted from blood, collected in a trial of the OX40 agonist ivuxolimab. The receptors stem from an adult with an advanced solid tumor such as melanoma, head and neck, liver or kidney cancer. Each CDR3 is given with its conserved first and last residue. Fields, in order: CDR3 DNA, CDR3 protein, D gene, V gene, clone size, J gene. The D gene is left open where the match is weak. Some rows mark clone size as missing; the rest say once, few, many or name a class of expanded clone.

cdr3_nt: TGTGCCAGCAGCTTACAGGGGGTCATGGGCTATGGCTACACCTTC
cdr3_aa: CASSLQGVMGYGYTF
d_call: TRBD1
v_call: TRBV5-6
clone_size: once
j_call: TRBJ1-2

cdr3_nt: TGTGCCAGCTCACCACGGGGGAACACCGGGGAGCTGTTTTTT
cdr3_aa: CASSPRGNTGELFF
d_call: -
v_call: TRBV18
clone_size: -
j_call: TRBJ2-2

cdr3_nt: TGCGCCAGCAGTAGGGAAGGACAGACCTACAATGAGCAGTTCTTC
cdr3_aa: CASSREGQTYNEQFF
d_call: -
v_call: TRBV5-1
clone_size: few
j_call: TRBJ2-1

cdr3_nt: TGTGCCAGTACCACACAGGACAGGGCTTTCCAGCCCCAGCATTTT
cdr3_aa: CASTTQDRAFQPQHF
d_call: TRBD1
v_call: TRBV19
clone_size: -
j_call: TRBJ1-5

cdr3_nt: TGTGCCAGCAGCTTAGACGCTAGCAATCAGCCCCAGCATTTT
cdr3_aa: CASSLDASNQPQHF
d_call: -
v_call: TRBV11-2
clone_size: few
j_call: TRBJ1-5

cdr3_nt: TGTGCCAGCAGCTTCCTTACAGGTCTCAATGAGCAGTTCTTC
cdr3_aa: CASSFLTGLNEQFF
d_call: -
v_call: TRBV5-4
clone_size: -
j_call: TRBJ2-1

cdr3_nt: TGTGCCAGTAGTCCCCTCCCGGGGAGCGGGGATCACACCGGGGCCAACGTCCTGACTTTC
cdr3_aa: CASSPLPGSGDHTGANVLTF
d_call: TRBD2
v_call: TRBV19
clone_size: -
j_call: TRBJ2-6

cdr3_nt: TGTGCCAGCAGCCAAGACAGGATGAGGGAGACCCAGTACTTC
cdr3_aa: CASSQDRMRETQYF
d_call: -
v_call: TRBV14
clone_size: -
j_call: TRBJ2-5

cdr3_nt: TGTGCCAGCAGCTTTACAGAATACAATGAGCAGTTCTTC
cdr3_aa: CASSFTEYNEQFF
d_call: -
v_call: TRBV5-4
clone_size: few
j_call: TRBJ2-1

cdr3_nt: TGTGCCAGCAGCCAAGCCTTTCAAACCGGGCAGTATTTT
cdr3_aa: CASSQAFQTGQYF
d_call: -
v_call: TRBV14
clone_size: -
j_call: TRBJ2-3

cdr3_nt: TGTGCCAGCAGCTTAGTAGCGGGGGTTCACAATGAGCAGTTCTTC
cdr3_aa: CASSLVAGVHNEQFF
d_call: TRBD2
v_call: TRBV11-3
clone_size: -
j_call: TRBJ2-1

cdr3_nt: TGTGCCAGCAGCCCACTTCGGGATCAGTACTTC
cdr3_aa: CASSPLRDQYF
d_call: -
v_call: TRBV2
clone_size: -
j_call: TRBJ2-4

cdr3_nt: TGCGCCAGCAGCTTAAGGGAAGAAAACACCATATATTTT
cdr3_aa: CASSLREENTIYF
d_call: -
v_call: TRBV10-2
clone_size: -
j_call: TRBJ1-3

cdr3_nt: TGTGCCAGCGGACCGGGACAGGGAATCACAGATACGCAGTATTTT
cdr3_aa: CASGPGQGITDTQYF
d_call: TRBD1
v_call: TRBV7-9
clone_size: -
j_call: TRBJ2-3

cdr3_nt: TGTGCCAGCAGCCGGACAGGGGGCGCCCAGCCCCAGCATTTT
cdr3_aa: CASSRTGGAQPQHF
d_call: TRBD1
v_call: TRBV2
clone_size: -
j_call: TRBJ1-5

cdr3_nt: TGTGCCAGCTCACCAGTTAGCCAGGGTGGCTATGGCTACACCTTC
cdr3_aa: CASSPVSQGGYGYTF
d_call: -
v_call: TRBV18
clone_size: -
j_call: TRBJ1-2

cdr3_nt: TGTGCCAGCAGCCGGGCCCCGGTGGATACGCAGTATTTT
cdr3_aa: CASSRAPVDTQYF
d_call: -
v_call: TRBV27
clone_size: -
j_call: TRBJ2-3

cdr3_nt: TGTGCCAGCAGACCGACTAGCGGGAGGGAGGGGACCCAGTACTTC
cdr3_aa: CASRPTSGREGTQYF
d_call: TRBD2
v_call: TRBV5-5
clone_size: -
j_call: TRBJ2-5

cdr3_nt: TGTGCCAGCTCACCAAGCCTAGGGGCAGATACTGAGACCCAGTACTTC
cdr3_aa: CASSPSLGADTETQYF
d_call: -
v_call: TRBV18
clone_size: -
j_call: TRBJ2-5

cdr3_nt: TGTGCCAGCAGCCCCCGGGAGGCAACTAATGAAAAACTGTTTTTT
cdr3_aa: CASSPREATNEKLFF
d_call: -
v_call: TRBV9
clone_size: -
j_call: TRBJ1-4

cdr3_nt: TGTGCCAGCAGCTCAGGGTTGAACTATGGCTACACCTTC
cdr3_aa: CASSSGLNYGYTF
d_call: -
v_call: TRBV5-5
clone_size: -
j_call: TRBJ1-2

cdr3_nt: TGTGCCAGCAGCTTGGGGCACACTCAGCCCCAGCATTTT
cdr3_aa: CASSLGHTQPQHF
d_call: -
v_call: TRBV5-6
clone_size: few
j_call: TRBJ1-5

cdr3_nt: TGCGCCAGCAGTTCAGGCCAGGATAATTCACCCCTCCACTTT
cdr3_aa: CASSSGQDNSPLHF
d_call: -
v_call: TRBV5-1
clone_size: -
j_call: TRBJ1-6

cdr3_nt: TGTGCCATCAGTGAGTCGATCCAGCCCCAGCATTTT
cdr3_aa: CAISESIQPQHF
d_call: -
v_call: TRBV10-3
clone_size: -
j_call: TRBJ1-5

cdr3_nt: TGTGCCAGCAGTGAACCCCCCGACTATGGCTACACCTTC
cdr3_aa: CASSEPPDYGYTF
d_call: -
v_call: TRBV6-1
clone_size: -
j_call: TRBJ1-2

cdr3_nt: TGTGCCAGCACTGGACAGGGGAACACCGGGGAGCTGTTTTTT
cdr3_aa: CASTGQGNTGELFF
d_call: TRBD1
v_call: TRBV6-4
clone_size: -
j_call: TRBJ2-2

cdr3_nt: TGCGCCAGCAGCTCGATGGGACAACACGCAGAAAAACTGTTTTTT
cdr3_aa: CASSSMGQHAEKLFF
d_call: -
v_call: TRBV5-1
clone_size: -
j_call: TRBJ1-4

cdr3_nt: TGTGCCAGCAGAGGGGTAGCTGATGGCTATGGCTACACCTTC
cdr3_aa: CASRGVADGYGYTF
d_call: -
v_call: TRBV6-5
clone_size: few
j_call: TRBJ1-2

cdr3_nt: TGCGCCAGCAGTGAGCAGGGAGGGACTGAAGCTTTCTTT
cdr3_aa: CASSEQGGTEAFF
d_call: -
v_call: TRBV10-1
clone_size: -
j_call: TRBJ1-1

cdr3_nt: TGTGCCAGCAGTTATACCAGGGAAAGGAAAGAGACCCAGTACTTC
cdr3_aa: CASSYTRERKETQYF
d_call: -
v_call: TRBV6-6
clone_size: -
j_call: TRBJ2-5

cdr3_nt: TGTGCCAGCAGTCCCCCACCGACTAGCGTTCACAATGAGCAGTTCTTC
cdr3_aa: CASSPPPTSVHNEQFF
d_call: TRBD2
v_call: TRBV28
clone_size: -
j_call: TRBJ2-1

cdr3_nt: TGTGCCAGCAGCTTGGGTGGGTCACGGGGAAATCAGCCCCAGCATTTT
cdr3_aa: CASSLGGSRGNQPQHF
d_call: -
v_call: TRBV5-5
clone_size: -
j_call: TRBJ1-5

cdr3_nt: TGTGCCACCCAAGGGGGACTAGCGAGTAGTACGCAGTATTTT
cdr3_aa: CATQGGLASSTQYF
d_call: TRBD2
v_call: TRBV19
clone_size: -
j_call: TRBJ2-3

cdr3_nt: TGTGCCAGCAGCTCCGATGGGCCCGGGGAGCTGTTTTTT
cdr3_aa: CASSSDGPGELFF
d_call: -
v_call: TRBV7-2
clone_size: once
j_call: TRBJ2-2

cdr3_nt: TGTGCCAGTAGTATTGCCAGGAGTAATCAGCCCCAGCATTTT
cdr3_aa: CASSIARSNQPQHF
d_call: -
v_call: TRBV19
clone_size: -
j_call: TRBJ1-5

cdr3_nt: TGTGCCAGTAGGCGACAGGGGGGAATATTCGGGGAGCTGTTTTTT
cdr3_aa: CASRRQGGIFGELFF
d_call: TRBD1
v_call: TRBV19
clone_size: -
j_call: TRBJ2-2

cdr3_nt: TGTGCCAGCAGCGTAGCTGGCAGGCAAGAGACCCAGTACTTC
cdr3_aa: CASSVAGRQETQYF
d_call: -
v_call: TRBV9
clone_size: once
j_call: TRBJ2-5

cdr3_nt: TGTGCCACCACCACGCAGCTGACTAGCACAGATACGCAGTATTTT
cdr3_aa: CATTTQLTSTDTQYF
d_call: -
v_call: TRBV2
clone_size: -
j_call: TRBJ2-3

cdr3_nt: TGCGCCAGCAGTGAACTAGGGTTAGCGTCAGAGACCCAGTACTTC
cdr3_aa: CASSELGLASETQYF
d_call: -
v_call: TRBV10-2
clone_size: -
j_call: TRBJ2-5

cdr3_nt: TGTGCCAGCAAGGAGAGCAGCCCCTACGAGCAGTACTTC
cdr3_aa: CASKESSPYEQYF
d_call: -
v_call: TRBV2
clone_size: few
j_call: TRBJ2-7

cdr3_nt: TGTGCCAGCAGCTTGGTCCAGCTTCATAATTCACCCCTCCACTTT
cdr3_aa: CASSLVQLHNSPLHF
d_call: -
v_call: TRBV5-4
clone_size: -
j_call: TRBJ1-6